One T cell receptor beta chain is described in this entry. Antigen unknown. Some clones are missing from TCRdb's copy, which holds only in-frame ones; the method was immunoSEQ multiplex PCR. Altogether around 130,000 clones are present, around nine tenths being singletons, with the ten largest covering approximately 12%. Trimming removed 5 bases at V and 3 bases at J, with 17 bases between. The CDR3 has 15 residues. CDR1 and CDR2 (germline): SGHTA, FQGNSA. PCR or immunohistochemistry showed mismatch repair deficiency in every enrolled patient. The data belong to a study of PD-1 blockade in mismatch repair-deficient tumors. Study-level background: Patients had more than ten mismatch repair-deficient cancer types, all previously treated and progressing. Findings of the study overall: After pembrolizumab, tumor-resident clones rose rapidly, then generally contracted before radiologic responses.

V usage is TRBV7-2 and J usage is TRBJ2-7; D may be TRBD1 (6 bases). The origin of this receptor is an adult with mismatch repair-deficient cancer. Sequences were derived from peripheral blood, sampled approximately 69 weeks after starting pembrolizumab. Here the CDR3 reads CASSKTGTNNYEQYF. The CDR3 nucleotides are TGTGCCAGCAGCAAGACCGGGACAAACAACTACGAGCAGTACTTC.